The 7 T cell receptor beta chains below were found in one sample sequenced in a study of cytotoxic CD8 clonotypes in ibrutinib-treated CLL. Sequencing used immunoSEQ multiplex PCR; TCRdb keeps in-frame clones, though not all of them. The table lists about 200,000 clones, 75% to 80% of them singletons. The sequencing here drew on PBMCs, taken after 12 months of ibrutinib treatment. These TCRs come from a human donor with chronic lymphocytic leukemia.

This sequence joins TRBV7-9 and TRBJ2-6; D is unresolved. Germline assignment: CDR1 SEHNR and CDR2 FQNEAQ (reference sequence). CDR3 size: 16 residues. Trimming stripped 5 bases from V and 1 base from J, with 12 bases between. The CDR3 sequence: CASSRNKASGANVLTF. The DNA of the CDR3 is TGTGCCAGCAGCCGAAATAAGGCATCTGGGGCCAACGTCCTGACTTTC.

This chain links TRBV5-1 with TRBJ2-5, with 8 bases aligning to TRBD2. Germline CDR1 and CDR2: SGHRS and YFSETQ. This CDR3 has 15 residues. Trimming took 0 bases from V and 4 from J; bases not matched to a gene: 5. CDR3 nucleotide sequence: TGCGCCAGCAGCTTGGTCCCGGGGGGGACAGAGACCCAGTACTTC. This sequence encodes CASSLVPGGTETQYF.

The chain is built from TRBV27 and TRBJ2-7; possible D gene TRBD2, 7 bases. CDR3 size: 13 residues. CDR1 is MNHEY, CDR2 SMNVEV, per germline (reference sequence). With 2 bases removed from V and 5 bases from J, the gap between germline ends came to 10 bases. This CDR3 is CASSLGGGDEQYF. The DNA of the CDR3 is TGTGCCAGCAGTTTAGGGGGGGGCGACGAGCAGTACTTC.

This clone turned up a few times. The J gene is TRBJ2-1, the V gene TRBV5-1, with D possibly TRBD1 on 5 matching bases. The CDR3 is 13 residues long. Germline V CDR1 and CDR2: SGHRS, YFSETQ. Trimming left V 0 bases short and J 15 bases short, with 16 bases between. CDR3 nucleotides: TGCGCCAGCAGCTTGGCCTTGGGGATCCAGGGGTTCTTC. The encoded protein is CASSLALGIQGFF.

The chain combines TRBV18 with TRBJ2-2; D tentatively fits TRBD1 or TRBD2 (6 bases each). Between the trimmed V and J ends, which lost 3 bases and 6 bases, there was a span of 14 bases. The CDR3 sequence is 15 residues long. Germline V gene sequence: CDR1 KGHSH, CDR2 LQKENI. In DNA form, the CDR3 reads TGTGCCAGCTCACCGCGGACCGGGGGCGCCGGGGAGCTGTTTTTT. As protein: CASSPRTGGAGELFF. Complete variable domain (other parts from reference TRBV18 and TRBJ2-2): NAGVMQNPRHLVRRRGQEARLRCSPMKGHSHVYWYRQLPEEGLKFMVYLQKENIIDESGMPKERFSAEFPKEGPSILRIQQVVRGDSAAYFCASSPRTGGAGELFFGEGSRLTVL.

The chain uses TRBV20-1 and TRBJ2-3; D is unclear. This CDR3 has 11 residues. The germline V gene has CDR1 DFQATT and CDR2 SNEGSKA (reference sequence). V shed 6 bases and J shed 4 bases, with 8 bases lying between them. The DNA for the CDR3 is TGCAGTGCCTACCCCCCAGATACGCAGTATTTT. It yields the protein CSAYPPDTQYF.

This chain links TRBV19 with TRBJ2-7; 13 nucleotides agree with TRBD2. The CDR3 is made up of 15 amino acids. The J segment lost 3 bases and the V segment lost 8 bases, leaving 7 bases of the junction unmatched. Per the germline V gene, CDR1 is LNHDA and CDR2 is SQIVND (reference sequence). CDR3 sequence reads: CASSTSGGALYEQYF. The CDR3 DNA sequence: TGTGCCAGTTCTACTAGCGGGGGGGCCCTCTACGAGCAGTACTTC.